This T cell receptor beta chain was identified in a study of siplizumab effects on memory and regulatory T cells. With 3 bases clipped from V and 4 bases from J, the junction kept 7 bases outside the gene matches. The CDR3 has 18 amino acids. From germline, CDR1 is SGHTA and CDR2 FQGNSA. Turning to this clone: Its specificity is not known.

Study-wide points: Researchers could map only a minor fraction of alloreactive clones to unstimulated subsets. Apparently more diverse than memory cells, naive T cells also seemed major alloresponse contributors. In siplizumab conditions, mappable alloreactive CD4+ clones averaged approximately 69% Treg-derived, against 25% to 30% in controls.

Using immunoSEQ multiplex PCR, the repertoire was profiled, and TCRdb retains in-frame clones only, with some absent. The sample lists approximately 120,000 clones, about 93% occurring once. Sequencing was carried out using non-Treg CD4+ T cells sorted from blood. The V gene is TRBV7-2, the J gene TRBJ2-2; TRBD2 matches 14 bases. The receptor was isolated from a human donor in good health. CDR3 region: CASSFPRTSGGTTGELFF. The DNA for the CDR3 is TGTGCCAGCAGCTTTCCTAGGACTAGCGGGGGGACCACCGGGGAGCTGTTTTTT.